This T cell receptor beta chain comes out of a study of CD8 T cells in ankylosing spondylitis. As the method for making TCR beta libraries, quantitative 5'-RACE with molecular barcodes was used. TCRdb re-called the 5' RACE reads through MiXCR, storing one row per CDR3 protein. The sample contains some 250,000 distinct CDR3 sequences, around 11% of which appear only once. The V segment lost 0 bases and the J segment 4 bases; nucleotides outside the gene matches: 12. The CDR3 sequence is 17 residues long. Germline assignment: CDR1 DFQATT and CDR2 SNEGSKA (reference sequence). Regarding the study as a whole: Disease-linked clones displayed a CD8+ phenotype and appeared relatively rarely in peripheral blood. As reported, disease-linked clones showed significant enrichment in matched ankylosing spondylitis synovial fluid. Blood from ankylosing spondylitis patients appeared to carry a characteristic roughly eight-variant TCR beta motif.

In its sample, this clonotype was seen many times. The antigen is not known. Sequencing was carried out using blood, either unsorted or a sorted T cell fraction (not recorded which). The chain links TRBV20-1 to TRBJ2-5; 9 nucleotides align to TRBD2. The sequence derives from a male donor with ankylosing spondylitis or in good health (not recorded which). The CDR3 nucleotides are TGCAGTGCTAGAGATCAAGGCGGGGGGGCCGTTTTAGAGACCCAGTACTTC. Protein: CSARDQGGGAVLETQYF.